This record covers a single T cell receptor beta chain. Its cognate antigen has yet to be identified. Base qualities are not recorded, but no much larger clone differs from it by a single base. The collaborating institutions used their own protocols to collect whole blood in K2EDTA tubes. For TCRbeta analysis, collaborators shipped samples in one of three forms: frozen whole blood, isolated PBMCs, or DNA extracted from either of those sample types. Via the germline V gene (reference sequence), CDR1 is GTSNPN and CDR2 SVGIG. V ends up 2 bases short and J 6 bases short, with an unmatched junction base count of 8. The CDR3 goes from the cysteine to the phenylalanine over 14 residues. Just CDR3 DNA is preserved here, 42 bases in frame from base 1. This entry belongs to a study of blood T cell repertoires in COVID-19 (dated by TCRdb to the early 2020s). Broadly, across the study: The collaborator samples originated in the United States, Italy and Spain and spanned the acute and convalescent phases of COVID-19. The prospective study material was composed of cDNA or gDNA derived from T cells, B-cell-depleted T cells, or PBMCs. Subjects who had been exposed to COVID-19, were actively infected with it, or had recovered from it provided the deeply sampled blood TCRbeta repertoires that made up the dataset. The repertoires were released in a freely available public database meant as a resource for research on the immune response to SARS-CoV-2. Samples were obtained from the ongoing ImmuneRACE study (first 160 participants) and from over 1,000 subjects provided by 6 global collaborators. Nearly every sample came with metadata listing a de-identified subject ID, COVID-19 status, age in years and sex. Where HLA class I and class II types were available, the types were taken from metadata supplied by the sample provider, not from assay-based typing. Summary of the overall study and its limitations: The amount of clinical and demographic metadata varied by source and participant and was provided uncurated.

TCRbeta CDR3 regions were amplified from genomic DNA by means of the immunoSEQ Assay, a bias-controlled multiplex PCR. Turning to the authors' computational methods: The number of nucleated cells in each sample was estimated by amplification of reference gene primers within the assay. To quantify the absolute abundance of each unique TCRbeta CDR3 rearrangement, sequence reads were collapsed and filtered. For each sample, productive Simpson clonality was calculated by taking the square root of Simpson's diversity index across productive rearrangements. TCRdb retrieved this table from immuneACCESS and kept in-frame rearrangements only. Not all clones are present; in checked studies, unresolved V genes account for under half, and no reason is known for the remainder. That table supplies the V and J calls and clone size; D and trimming were determined from the DNA. This sample comprises 160,000 or so clones, 80% to 90% of them detected only once. The ten top clones hold approximately 10% of the sample.

This clonotype originated in a human donor in a cohort sampled during active COVID-19. Material for sequencing was peripheral blood. Recombination joined TRBV30 with TRBJ2-7, with 9 bases in between that match TRBD2. For the CDR3, the sequence is CAWSTSGRGGEQYF. The nucleotide sequence is given as TGTGCCTGGAGTACTAGCGGGCGAGGGGGCGAGCAGTACTTC.